Many counts were recorded for the clone carrying this T cell receptor (beta chain). The CDR3 has 16 residues. V shed 1 base and J 12 bases; nucleotides not matched to a gene: 11. Using its own MiXCR run on the 5' RACE reads, TCRdb lists one record per CDR3 protein. Among approximately 530,000 distinct CDR3 sequences, around 24% were seen once, and the ten largest hold approximately 0.52%. The record originates from a study of identical twins. This same sample was also taken into another study, of yellow fever vaccine responses in identical twins.

The material sequenced was CD4+ T cells sorted from blood. The gene calls are TRBV12-3 or TRBV12-4 and TRBJ2-1; TRBD2 aligns across 11 bases. The receptor was isolated from a woman younger than 30 in good health. In DNA, the CDR3 is TGTGCCAGCAGTTTAGAGGTTAGCGGGAGGGCCGGTCGGCAGTTCTTC. This translates into CASSLEVSGRAGRQFF.